This T cell receptor (beta chain) was recovered during a study of cytomegalovirus exposure and HLA in healthy donors. Whole-study context: There were tens of millions of unique TCRs (from HLA-typed donors) in an early data release.

Study-level findings and limits: Being productive about 87% or about 30% of the time was typical of most TCR beta V segments in an earlier analysis. Later analysis identified several of the most significant clusters that appeared linked to common viral pathogens.

Turning to this clone: Its antigen is unknown.

Germline V lookup: CDR1 SGHNT, CDR2 YENEEA. V dropped 1 base and J dropped 2; count of bases not matched to a gene: 6. The CDR3 has 17 amino acids. Both 60 Vbeta primers and 13 Jbeta primers went into the PCR. Sequencing used immunoSEQ multiplex PCR; TCRdb keeps in-frame clones, though not all of them. Its clone listing holds 100,000 to 150,000 clones. The sample was PBMCs. This sequence originates from a woman between 40 and 50 years old in good health and CMV-seropositive. The V gene is TRBV11-3, the J gene TRBJ2-1; 9 nucleotides agree with TRBD2. The CDR3 region is CASSLGSAGGPYNEQFF. CDR3 in DNA: TGTGCCAGCAGCTTAGGGTCTGCGGGAGGGCCCTACAATGAGCAGTTCTTC. Filled out from reference TRBV11-3 and TRBJ2-1, the complete variable domain reads EAGVVQSPRYKIIEKKQPVAFWCNPISGHNTLYWYLQNLGQGPELLIRYENEEAVDDSQLPKDRFSAERLKGVDSTLKIQPAELGDSAVYLCASSLGSAGGPYNEQFFGPGTRLTVL.